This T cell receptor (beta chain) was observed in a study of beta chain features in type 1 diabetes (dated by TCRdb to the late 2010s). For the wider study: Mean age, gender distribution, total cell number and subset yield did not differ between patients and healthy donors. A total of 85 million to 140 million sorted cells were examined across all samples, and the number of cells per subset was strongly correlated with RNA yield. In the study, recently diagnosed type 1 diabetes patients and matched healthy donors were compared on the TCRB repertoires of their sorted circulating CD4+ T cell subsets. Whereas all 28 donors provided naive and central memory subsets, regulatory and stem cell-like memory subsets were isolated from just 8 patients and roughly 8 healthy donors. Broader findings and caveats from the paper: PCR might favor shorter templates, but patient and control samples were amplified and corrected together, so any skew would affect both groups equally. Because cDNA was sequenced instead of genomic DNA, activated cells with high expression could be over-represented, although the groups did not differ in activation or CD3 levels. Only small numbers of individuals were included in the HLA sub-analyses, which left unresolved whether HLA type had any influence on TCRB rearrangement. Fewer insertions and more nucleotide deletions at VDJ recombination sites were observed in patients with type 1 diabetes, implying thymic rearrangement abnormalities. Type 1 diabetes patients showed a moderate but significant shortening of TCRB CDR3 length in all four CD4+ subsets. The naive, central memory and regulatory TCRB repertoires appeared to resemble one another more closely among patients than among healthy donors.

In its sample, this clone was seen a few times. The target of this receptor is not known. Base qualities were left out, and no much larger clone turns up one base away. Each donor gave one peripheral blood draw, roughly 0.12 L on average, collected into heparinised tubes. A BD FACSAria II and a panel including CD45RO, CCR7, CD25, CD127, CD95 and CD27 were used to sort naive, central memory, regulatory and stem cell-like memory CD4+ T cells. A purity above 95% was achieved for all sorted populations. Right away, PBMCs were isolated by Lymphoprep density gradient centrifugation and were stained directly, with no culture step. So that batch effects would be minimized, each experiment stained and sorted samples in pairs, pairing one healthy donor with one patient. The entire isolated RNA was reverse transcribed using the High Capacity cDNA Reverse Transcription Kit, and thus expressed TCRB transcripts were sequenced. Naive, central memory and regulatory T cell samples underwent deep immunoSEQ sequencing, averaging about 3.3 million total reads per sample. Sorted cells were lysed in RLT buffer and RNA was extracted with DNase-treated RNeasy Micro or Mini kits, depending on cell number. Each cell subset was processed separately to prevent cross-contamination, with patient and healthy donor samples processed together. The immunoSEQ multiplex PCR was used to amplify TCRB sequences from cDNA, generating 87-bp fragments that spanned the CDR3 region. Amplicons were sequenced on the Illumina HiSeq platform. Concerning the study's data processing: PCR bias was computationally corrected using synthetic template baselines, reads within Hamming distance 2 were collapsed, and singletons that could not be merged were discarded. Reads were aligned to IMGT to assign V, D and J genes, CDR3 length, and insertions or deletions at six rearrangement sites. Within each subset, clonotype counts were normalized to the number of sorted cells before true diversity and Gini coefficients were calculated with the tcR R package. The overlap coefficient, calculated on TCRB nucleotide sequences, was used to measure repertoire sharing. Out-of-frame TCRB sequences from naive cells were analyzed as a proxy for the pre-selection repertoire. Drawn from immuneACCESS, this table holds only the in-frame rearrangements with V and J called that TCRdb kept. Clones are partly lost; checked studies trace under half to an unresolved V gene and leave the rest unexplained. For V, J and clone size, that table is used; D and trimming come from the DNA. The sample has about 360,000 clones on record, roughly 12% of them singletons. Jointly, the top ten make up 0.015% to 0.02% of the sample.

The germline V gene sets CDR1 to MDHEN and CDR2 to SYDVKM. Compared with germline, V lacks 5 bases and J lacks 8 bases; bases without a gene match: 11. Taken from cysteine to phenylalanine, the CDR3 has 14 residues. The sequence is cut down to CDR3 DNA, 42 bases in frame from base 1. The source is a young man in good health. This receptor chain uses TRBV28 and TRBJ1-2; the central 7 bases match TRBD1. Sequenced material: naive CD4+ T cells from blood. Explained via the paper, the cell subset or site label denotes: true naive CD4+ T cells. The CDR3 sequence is CASSVQGISIGYTF. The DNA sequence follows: TGTGCCAGCAGTGTACAGGGGATTAGTATAGGCTACACCTTC.